This TCR beta chain was recovered during a study of graft-versus-host responses after intestinal transplantation (dated by TCRdb to about 2021). Some background on the complete study: The transplants that recipients received were multivisceral, liver-intestinal, or isolated intestinal. Samples from a few later patients were sequenced in-house on an Illumina MiSeq with MiXCR processing rather than by the commercial service. Every recipient was given anti-thymocyte globulin induction, then maintenance tacrolimus and steroids for 3 to 4 years. After intestinal transplantation, graft-versus-host and host-versus-graft alloreactive T cell clones in the graft, circulation and bone marrow were tracked using bulk TCR-beta CDR3 sequencing. To identify alloreactive clones, pre-transplant mixed lymphocyte reaction products were sequenced and then compared with unstimulated pre-transplant donor and recipient T cells. Of the 20 to 25 intestinal transplant recipients enrolled in the cohort, one of whom was a retransplant, 3 patients without pretransplant specimens were excluded. Donor T cell macrochimerism was defined as a peak of at least 4% donor T cells among recipient peripheral blood mononuclear cells. Points the paper makes about the study in general: Early after transplant, peak levels of circulating GvH clones were found to be associated with declines in HvG clones. Patients with donor T cell macrochimerism had high GvH to HvG T cell clonal ratios in their allografts. The relatively low number and heterogeneity of intestinal transplant patients limited the conclusions. GvH clones were detected in recipient bone marrow, and some appeared earlier in ileal mucosa or blood, consistent with an intestinal mucosal origin.

The time point label corresponds to: cells obtained before transplantation from donor or recipient. CD3+CD4+ and CD3+CD8+ populations were FACS-sorted from unstimulated pre-transplant donor and recipient cells taken from spleen or lymph nodes. Library preparation employed the immunoSEQ multiplex PCR assay. For most patients, genomic DNA was isolated with the Qiagen DNeasy Blood and Tissue Kit and sent frozen to Adaptive Biotechnologies for TCR sequencing. For most patients, genomic DNA was subjected to high-throughput TCR-beta CDR3 sequencing by Adaptive Biotechnologies. The authors processed their data as follows. Adaptive's ImmunoSEQ software was the source of the TCR sequencing data for about 20 patients, while three other patients were processed with MiXCR and VDJtools. CD4 versus CD8 sorting errors were corrected by removing sequences found in both subsets at a frequency ratio below 5:1. CDR3 nucleotide sequences shared between donor and recipient were removed because the origin of such sequences could not be assigned. To be classed as alloreactive, a clone needed at least 2-fold expansion over unstimulated cells and a minimum CFSE-low frequency of 0.002% (template counts) or 0.001% (read counts). Clones detected in sequenced pre-transplant spleen, lymph node, or MLR CFSE-low populations of the donor or recipient were defined as mappable. Cumulative frequency of alloreactive clones was calculated as a percentage of all sequences weighted by copy number. TCRdb stores this immuneACCESS table with in-frame sequences only. Part of the clones is absent; in the studies checked, under half of the shortfall reflects unresolved V genes, and no reason is known for the rest. The DNA was the basis for D and trimming; V, J and clone size are from that table. The sample data list 20,000 to 30,000 clones, and roughly 80% of these were observed just once. The leading ten clones occupy roughly 0.7% of the sample.

On this clone itself: Which antigen it targets is not known. The input lacks base qualities; no much larger clone sits a single base away.

Counted from cysteine to phenylalanine, this CDR3 has 13 amino acids. Only the CDR3 DNA is retained, 39 bases long and in frame from the first base. The germline V gene encodes CDR1 MGHDK and CDR2 SYGVNS. The V end gives up 6 bases and the J end 4 bases, leaving 3 bases in the junction not matched to a gene. Sequences were derived from unstimulated CD4+ T cells sorted from spleen or lymph node cells, sampled before intestinal transplant. The V gene is TRBV25-1 and the J gene is TRBJ2-7; TRBD1 aligns with 10 central bases. The TCR was taken from a human donor who received an intestinal transplant. CDR3 protein: CASRGQGTYEQYF. The DNA sequence is given as TGTGCCAGCAGGGGACAGGGGACTTACGAGCAGTACTTC.